Listed below are T cell receptor beta chains from one sample, sequenced in a study of T cells after yellow fever vaccination. MiXCR, applied by TCRdb to the 5' RACE reads, yields one record per CDR3 protein. The sample lists about 150,000 distinct CDR3 sequences, roughly 6.2% seen once, with roughly 3% in the top ten. Sequences were derived from CD4+ T cells sorted from PBMCs, sampled on the day of the first yellow fever vaccination. The receptors originated from a young man who received the YFV17D yellow fever vaccine. The CDR3 runs from the conserved cysteine through the conserved F or W. The D gene is left open where the match is weak. Clone sizes are given selectively: once, few, many, or a class where the clone is expanded.

J gene,clone size,CDR3 length,D gene,V gene,CDR3 DNA,CDR3 protein
TRBJ2-5,-,13,-,TRBV7-2,TGTGCCAGCAGCCCCGGGGAGGAGGGGACCCAGTACTTC,CASSPGEEGTQYF
TRBJ1-2,many,13,-,TRBV20-1,TGCAGTGCTAGAGTGGGGATGAACTATGGCTACACCTTC,CSARVGMNYGYTF
TRBJ2-5,-,14,-,TRBV5-4,TGTGCCAGTCAAACCCGGACAGAGGATGAGACCCAGTACTTC,CASQTRTEDETQYF
TRBJ2-2,many,17,TRBD2,TRBV7-8,TGTGCCAGCAGCCTCTTGGGCACGGGGGGGCCCAGCGGGGAGCTGTTTTTT,CASSLLGTGGPSGELFF
TRBJ1-3,few,16,-,TRBV7-6,TGTGCCAGCAGCTTAACAAGTAGGGACGCGGGAAACACCATATATTTT,CASSLTSRDAGNTIYF
TRBJ2-2,many,14,-,TRBV5-1,TGCGCCAGCAGCGGAAATTTGAACACCGGGGAGCTGTTTTTT,CASSGNLNTGELFF
TRBJ1-6,-,11,-,TRBV11-2,TGTGCCAGCAGCCCAAGGGGGACCTTCCACTTT,CASSPRGTFHF
TRBJ1-1,many,17,TRBD1,TRBV5-1,TGCGCCAGCAGCTTGGGAGGGACAGTGGTTCAGACGGCTGAAGCTTTCTTT,CASSLGGTVVQTAEAFF
TRBJ1-2,many,10,-,TRBV20-1,TGCAGTGCCTGGATCTATGGCTACACCTTC,CSAWIYGYTF
TRBJ2-5,many,14,-,TRBV10-3,TGTGCCATCAGTGGGGCGGGGGCCTGGGAGACCCAGTACTTC,CAISGAGAWETQYF
TRBJ1-2,many,14,-,TRBV20-1,TGCAGTGCTAGAGTGAGTAGAAGATTTTATGGCTACACCTTC,CSARVSRRFYGYTF
TRBJ2-3,-,18,TRBD2,TRBV3-1,TGTGCCAGCAGCCAAGAACCCGGGACTAGCGGATGCCCTACGGAGCAGTATTTT,CASSQEPGTSGCPTEQYF
TRBJ2-3,-,13,-,TRBV11-2,TGTGCCAGCAAGGGGCCCATCACAGATACGCAGTATTTT,CASKGPITDTQYF
TRBJ2-5,-,14,TRBD2,TRBV20-1,TGCAGTGCTGAAACTAGCGGGGGGTCGAAGACCCAGTACTTC,CSAETSGGSKTQYF
TRBJ1-2,many,13,-,TRBV6-2/TRBV6-3,TGTGCCAGCAGTCCGGACGGGAACTATGGCTACACCTTC,CASSPDGNYGYTF
TRBJ2-7,few,16,TRBD1,TRBV3-1,TGTGCCAGCAGCCTGTCTTCGGGCAGGGGGACCTACGAGCAGTACTTC,CASSLSSGRGTYEQYF
TRBJ1-2,many,14,TRBD1,TRBV7-9,TGTGCCAGCAGCCCGAGACAGGGCGACTATGGCTACACCTTC,CASSPRQGDYGYTF
TRBJ1-2,-,14,-,TRBV7-8,TGTGCCAGCAGCTTTTCTACAGGAGCCTATGGCTACACCTTC,CASSFSTGAYGYTF
TRBJ1-6,few,14,-,TRBV12-3/TRBV12-4,TGTGCCAGCAGTCCCCAGATCGCCCATTCACCCCTCCACTTT,CASSPQIAHSPLHF
TRBJ1-3,-,15,-,TRBV5-5,TGTGCCAGCAGCTTGGTCGGGGTCACTGGAAACACCATATATTTT,CASSLVGVTGNTIYF
TRBJ2-1,few,12,-,TRBV24-1,TGTGCCACCAGTGATAGTTCTGATGAGCAGTTCTTC,CATSDSSDEQFF
TRBJ1-5,many,13,TRBD1,TRBV28,TGTGCCAGCAGGCTGGGACAGATGAGTCCCCAGCATTTT,CASRLGQMSPQHF
TRBJ2-2,-,13,-,TRBV5-1,TGCGCCAGCAGCTCTCATGGAGCCGGGGAGCTGTTTTTT,CASSSHGAGELFF
TRBJ1-2,many,14,-,TRBV28,TGTGCCAGCGGGCGAGGGACCGCACTCGGTGGCTACACCTTC,CASGRGTALGGYTF
TRBJ1-5,-,14,-,TRBV12-3/TRBV12-4,TGTGCCAGCACCACCGGCGGGGTCAATCAGCCCCAGCATTTT,CASTTGGVNQPQHF
TRBJ1-6,-,12,-,TRBV5-5,TGTGCCAGCAGCCCCGAGAGTTCACCCCTCCACTTT,CASSPESSPLHF
TRBJ1-3,many,14,-,TRBV4-2,TGTGCCAGCAGCCAAGATCGCGTAGGAAACACCATATATTTT,CASSQDRVGNTIYF
TRBJ2-7,many,14,TRBD2,TRBV12-3/TRBV12-4,TGTGCCAGCACCCCTAGCGGGGGGTCCTACGAGCAGTACTTC,CASTPSGGSYEQYF
TRBJ2-3,many,15,-,TRBV1,TGCACCAGCAGCCAAGCCAGGGGGACGGGAGATACGCAGTATTTT,CTSSQARGTGDTQYF
TRBJ1-1,many,14,-,TRBV5-1,TGCGCCAGCAGCTTGGCCATGGAAAACACTGAAGCTTTCTTT,CASSLAMENTEAFF
TRBJ1-5,-,13,TRBD1,TRBV7-2,TGTGCCAGCAGCGGGACAGGGACACGGCCCCAGCATTTT,CASSGTGTRPQHF
TRBJ1-5,few,17,-,TRBV6-2/TRBV6-3,TGTGCCAGCAGCACGCGGCGTGAAGGGGCCGCCCGGCGGACCCAGCATTTT,CASSTRREGAARRTQHF
TRBJ1-6,-,18,TRBD1,TRBV5-1,TGCGCCAGCAGCTTGACGCCCGGGACAGAAACCTATAATTCACCCCTCCACTTT,CASSLTPGTETYNSPLHF
TRBJ1-3,many,14,-,TRBV5-8,TGTGCCAGCAGCTTGCGGACCTCTGGAAACACCATATATTTT,CASSLRTSGNTIYF
TRBJ2-7,few,15,TRBD2,TRBV18,TGTGCCAGCTCACCCCGGGAGGGGAAGTACTACGAGCAGTACTTC,CASSPREGKYYEQYF
TRBJ2-3,many,14,-,TRBV10-3,TGTGCCATCAGTCTAGGGGGGCTGGCAGATACGCAGTATTTT,CAISLGGLADTQYF
TRBJ2-7,many,15,TRBD1,TRBV4-1,TGCGCCAGCAGCCGAATACCGGGACAGGGGTACGAGCAGTACTTC,CASSRIPGQGYEQYF
TRBJ1-2,-,14,-,TRBV19,TGTGCCAGTGGGGGGACCGCGACGAACTATGGCTACACCTTC,CASGGTATNYGYTF
TRBJ1-5,-,14,-,TRBV5-1,TGCGCCAGCAGCGCGGGACGGCCCAATCAGCCCCAGCATTTT,CASSAGRPNQPQHF
TRBJ2-2,few,18,-,TRBV4-3,TGCGCCAGCAGCCAATACCGGGTGGGGGCCCCGAACACCGGGGAGCTGTTTTTT,CASSQYRVGAPNTGELFF
TRBJ2-1,many,20,TRBD2,TRBV11-2,TGTGCCAGCAGCTTAGTTCTTACTAGCGGGGGCCTCCACTCCTACAATGAGCAGTTCTTC,CASSLVLTSGGLHSYNEQFF
TRBJ2-3,many,14,-,TRBV7-2,TGTGCCAGCAGAACGGGACTCTACACAGATACGCAGTATTTT,CASRTGLYTDTQYF
TRBJ1-3,many,15,-,TRBV28,TGTGCCAGCAGTTTCTCAGGGGCCCCTGGAAACACCATATATTTT,CASSFSGAPGNTIYF
TRBJ2-5,-,18,TRBD2,TRBV5-1,TGCGCCAGCAGCTTGTCGTCCCCCGGGACTAGCGGGGCCAAGACCCAGTACTTC,CASSLSSPGTSGAKTQYF
TRBJ1-1,few,13,-,TRBV7-3,TGTGCCAGCAGCCCGCAGACCAACACTGAAGCTTTCTTT,CASSPQTNTEAFF
TRBJ2-3,many,11,-,TRBV24-1,TGTGCCACCAGCCTTGTAGATACGCAGTATTTT,CATSLVDTQYF
TRBJ1-6,many,14,-,TRBV7-2,TGTGCCAGCAGCCCCACACCTACCAATTCACCCCTCCACTTT,CASSPTPTNSPLHF
TRBJ2-1,-,13,-,TRBV7-2,TGTGCCAGCAGCCTCCGACGCCACAATGAGCAGTTCTTC,CASSLRRHNEQFF
TRBJ2-1,-,14,-,TRBV5-1,TGCGCCAGCAGCTTCAGGGGAGTCCCCAATGAGCAGTTCTTC,CASSFRGVPNEQFF
TRBJ1-3,many,14,-,TRBV7-6,TGTGCCAGCAGTCCGGGGGCCGAAGGAAACACCATATATTTT,CASSPGAEGNTIYF
TRBJ2-5,many,12,-,TRBV12-3/TRBV12-4,TGTGCCAGCAGTTTAGCGCGTAGGGTCCGGTACTTC,CASSLARRVRYF
TRBJ1-5,few,13,-,TRBV18,TGTGCCAGCTCACCACAATTCAATCAGCCCCAGCATTTT,CASSPQFNQPQHF
TRBJ2-7,-,15,-,TRBV5-1,TGCGCCAGCAGCTTGGTAGGCAGGGGTCCTTCGACGGTCCGCTTC,CASSLVGRGPSTVRF
TRBJ2-7,many,16,-,TRBV11-2,TGTGCCAGCAGCCCCATTTCCCGGCGGGGCTCCTACGAGCAGTACTTC,CASSPISRRGSYEQYF
TRBJ1-1,-,14,-,TRBV12-3/TRBV12-4,TGTGCCAGCACCGAGGGACCGCGGAACACTGAAGCTTTCTTT,CASTEGPRNTEAFF
TRBJ2-3,many,15,-,TRBV6-2/TRBV6-3,TGTGCCAGCAGTTACTCCGTCGCTAGCACAGATACGCAGTATTTT,CASSYSVASTDTQYF
TRBJ1-5,many,19,-,TRBV7-8,TGTGCCAGCAGCTTAAGTAGCGAGCCGTGGTCTCTTAGCAATCAGCCCCAGCATTTT,CASSLSSEPWSLSNQPQHF
TRBJ1-1,many,14,-,TRBV5-1,TGCGCCAGCAGCCGACAGCAGGGGTGGGGTGAAGCTTTCTTT,CASSRQQGWGEAFF
TRBJ2-3,few,12,-,TRBV6-1,TGTGCCACCTCCGTAGATGGAGATACGCAGTATTTT,CATSVDGDTQYF